This TCR beta chain was sequenced in a study of T cells expressing NK-cell markers. In the study overall: Researchers got TCR beta repertoires out of sorted CD3+CD56+NKG2C+, CD3+CD56+NKG2C- and CD3+CD56-NKG2C+ T cells. Sequenced donors, eight in total, included seven who were HCMV-seropositive and one who was seronegative.

CDR1 is SGHRS, CDR2 YFSETQ, per germline. CDR3 length: 13 amino acids. UMI-tagged 5'RACE template switching yielded the TCR beta cDNA. TCRdb reprocessed the 5' RACE reads and keeps a single row for each CDR3 protein, giving no DNA. Across 550,000 or so distinct CDR3 sequences, the top ten clones capture roughly 3.5% of the sample. Sequences were obtained from blood T cells: a sorted CD56 or NKG2C T cell subset, CD4+ or CD8+ T cells, or bulk PBMC T cells (not recorded which). This clonotype originated in a man aged 18-30 years in good health. The rearrangement joins TRBV5-1 to TRBJ2-5; absent DNA, TCRdb's TRBD1 call cannot be checked. The CDR3: CASSTGGQETQYF.